This T cell receptor beta chain originates from a study of CD8+ T cells in alopecia areata. CD4+ and CD8+ T cells were sorted from PBMCs stained for CD3, CD4 and CD8. Study-wide findings and caveats: Affected scalp, especially in alopecia totalis/universalis, had a higher clonality than normal scalp did. Normal skin contains resident alphabeta T cells, and these are also sequenced in scalp samples.

A note on this clone: No antigen is known for it.

Deletions cut 5 bases from V and 4 bases from J, with 9 bases between. Looked up from germline, CDR1 is SEHNR and CDR2 is FQNEAQ (reference sequence). The CDR3 spans 12 residues. cDNA prepared by RNA extraction and subsequent reverse transcription served as the template for sequencing. Some clones are missing from TCRdb's copy, which holds only in-frame ones; the method was immunoSEQ multiplex PCR. The profile covers 90,000 to 130,000 clones, with approximately 59% appearing a single time and around a fifth taken by the ten largest. The sample was CD8+ T cells sorted from blood. The TCR comes from a human donor in good health. This rearrangement joins TRBV7-9 to TRBJ2-7, with TRBD2 as a possible D gene (5 bases). The CDR3 DNA reads TGTGCCAGCAGCCCTACTAGTTACGAGCAGTACTTC. Translated: CASSPTSYEQYF. Full variable domain (outside the CDR3, taken from reference TRBV7-9 and TRBJ2-7): DTGVSQNPRHKITKRGQNVTFRCDPISEHNRLYWYRQTLGQGPEFLTYFQNEAQLEKSRLLSDRFSAERPKGSFSTLEIQRTEQGDSAMYLCASSPTSYEQYFGPGTRLTVT.